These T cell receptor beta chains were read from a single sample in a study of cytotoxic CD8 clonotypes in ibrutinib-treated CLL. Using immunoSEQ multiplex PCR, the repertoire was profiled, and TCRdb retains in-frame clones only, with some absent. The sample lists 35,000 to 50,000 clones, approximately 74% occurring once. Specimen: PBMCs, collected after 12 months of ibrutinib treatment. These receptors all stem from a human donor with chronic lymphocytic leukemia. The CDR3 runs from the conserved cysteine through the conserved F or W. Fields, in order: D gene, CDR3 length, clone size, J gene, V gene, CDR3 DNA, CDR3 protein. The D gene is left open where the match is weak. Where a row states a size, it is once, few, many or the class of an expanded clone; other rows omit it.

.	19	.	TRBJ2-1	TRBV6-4	TGTGCCAGCGGGGCGCTGGGGCAGGAGACTCTTGGTTTGGGCAATGAGCAGTTCTTC	CASGALGQETLGLGNEQFF
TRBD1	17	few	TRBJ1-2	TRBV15	TGTGCCACCAGCAGCCGGGACAGGGGCCGCACTAACTATGGCTACACCTTC	CATSSRDRGRTNYGYTF
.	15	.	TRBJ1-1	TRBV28	TGTGCCAGCACGGACGGGGGACGGATGAACACTGAAGCTTTCTTT	CASTDGGRMNTEAFF
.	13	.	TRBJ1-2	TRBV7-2	TGTGCCAGCAGCTTAGTTGGGCCCGGGGGCTACACCTTC	CASSLVGPGGYTF
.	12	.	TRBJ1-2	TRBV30	TGTGCCTGGAGCCCCCGGAGCGATGGCTACACCTTC	CAWSPRSDGYTF
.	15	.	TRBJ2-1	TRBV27	TGTGCCAGCATGGGGGTAAGGCTAGGTCACAATGAGCAGTTCTTC	CASMGVRLGHNEQFF
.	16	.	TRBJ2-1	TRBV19	TGTGCCAGTAGTCCCCTTGTGGGGGCCCGATACAATGAGCAGTTCTTC	CASSPLVGARYNEQFF
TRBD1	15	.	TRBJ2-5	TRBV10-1	TGCGCCAGCAGTGATCCAGGACAGGGTGGGGAGACCCAGTACTTC	CASSDPGQGGETQYF
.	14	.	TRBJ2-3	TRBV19	TGTGCCAGTAGTATGTCTCAGGGGACAGATACGCAGTATTTT	CASSMSQGTDTQYF
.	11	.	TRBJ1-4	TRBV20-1	TGCAGTGCCCAGGAGGGTGAAAAACTGTTTTTT	CSAQEGEKLFF
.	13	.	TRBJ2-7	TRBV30	TGTGCCTGGAAAGGGAGGTTAGTTTACGAGCAGTACTTC	CAWKGRLVYEQYF
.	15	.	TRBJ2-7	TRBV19	TGTGCCAGTAGTCTTCAGGGGGGCCAATCCTACGAGCAGTACTTC	CASSLQGGQSYEQYF
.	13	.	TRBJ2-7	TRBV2	TGTGCCAGCAGCGGTGGCAGGGACCGCGAGCAGTACTTC	CASSGGRDREQYF
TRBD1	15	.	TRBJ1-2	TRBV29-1	TGCAGCGTCCCAACCGGGACAGGTTTTTTTTCGGGCTACACCTTC	CSVPTGTGFFSGYTF
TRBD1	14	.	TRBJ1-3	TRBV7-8	TGTGCCAGCTCCAACAGGGGATCTGGAAACACCATATATTTT	CASSNRGSGNTIYF
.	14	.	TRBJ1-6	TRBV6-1	TGTGCCAGCTGCCCGACGGGGGATAATTCACCCCTCCACTTT	CASCPTGDNSPLHF
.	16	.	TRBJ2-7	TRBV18	TGTGCCAGCTCACCAGGTATTAGCGGTCTCTCCTACGAGCAGTACTTC	CASSPGISGLSYEQYF
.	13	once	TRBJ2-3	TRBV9	TGTGCCAGCAGCGTCCCAGGGAAGGATACGCAGTATTTT	CASSVPGKDTQYF